This is a list of T cell receptor beta chains from one sample in a study of T cell repertoires in cytomegalovirus infection. These receptors have no known antigen. TCRdb independently ran MiXCR on the reads; one entry per CDR3 protein. The sample shows under 850,000 distinct CDR3 sequences, around 30% of them seen only once. This sample comprised cultured PBMCs, obtained from culture after CMV antigen stimulation. Receptors originate from a human donor in good health (CMV status not recorded). Some clones in this sample may be carry-over from other donors' samples. Each CDR3 is given with its conserved first and last residue. A D gene is named only where the DNA matches it firmly. A row's size may be missing; if present it is once, few, many or a size class.

d_call: NA; v_call: TRBV2; clone_size: NA; j_call: TRBJ1-2; cdr3_nt: TGTGCCACCGTCTATAACAGGGTTAATGGCTACACCTTC; cdr3_aa: CATVYNRVNGYTF
d_call: NA; v_call: TRBV7-2; clone_size: NA; j_call: TRBJ2-6; cdr3_nt: TGTGCCAGCAGCTTAAAATCTGTCGGTTCAGGGGCCAACGTCCTGACTTTC; cdr3_aa: CASSLKSVGSGANVLTF
d_call: NA; v_call: TRBV9; clone_size: NA; j_call: TRBJ2-5; cdr3_nt: TGTGCCAGCAGCCCCCATGGGAACAACCAAGAGACCCAGTACTTC; cdr3_aa: CASSPHGNNQETQYF
d_call: TRBD2; v_call: TRBV5-1; clone_size: NA; j_call: TRBJ2-5; cdr3_nt: TGCGCCAGCAGTTTCGGGACTAGCGGGAGGCCGTCCCGAGAGACCCAGTACTTC; cdr3_aa: CASSFGTSGRPSRETQYF
d_call: NA; v_call: TRBV6-1; clone_size: NA; j_call: TRBJ2-2; cdr3_nt: TGTGCCAGATGGGAGAGGACCGGGGAGCTGTTTTTT; cdr3_aa: CARWERTGELFF
d_call: TRBD1; v_call: TRBV6-6; clone_size: few; j_call: TRBJ1-2; cdr3_nt: TGTGCCAGCAGTGACCCGGGACAGATCCTCTTTAACTATGGCTACACCTTC; cdr3_aa: CASSDPGQILFNYGYTF
d_call: NA; v_call: TRBV7-8; clone_size: NA; j_call: TRBJ2-7; cdr3_nt: TGTGCCACCGGCGCAACTCGAGACGAGCAGTACTTC; cdr3_aa: CATGATRDEQYF
d_call: NA; v_call: TRBV28; clone_size: NA; j_call: TRBJ1-5; cdr3_nt: TGTGCCAGCCGAGAAGGGCGCGAGGAGCCCCAGCATTTT; cdr3_aa: CASREGREEPQHF
d_call: NA; v_call: TRBV6-1; clone_size: NA; j_call: TRBJ2-7; cdr3_nt: TGTGCCAGCAGTGGCCCGGGACATAGCTCCTACGAGCAGTACTTC; cdr3_aa: CASSGPGHSSYEQYF
d_call: TRBD1; v_call: TRBV6-5; clone_size: NA; j_call: TRBJ2-5; cdr3_nt: TGTGCCAGCAGTACCCGGACAGGGGGCTTCGGAGAGACCCAGTACTTC; cdr3_aa: CASSTRTGGFGETQYF
d_call: NA; v_call: TRBV18; clone_size: NA; j_call: TRBJ1-1; cdr3_nt: TGTGCCAGCTCACCACCGGGCAGTCGACGGACGAACACTGAAGCTTTCTTT; cdr3_aa: CASSPPGSRRTNTEAFF
d_call: NA; v_call: TRBV7-2; clone_size: many; j_call: TRBJ1-2; cdr3_nt: TGTGCCAGCAGCTTAGTCAGTGGGGCAGGGAACTACGGCAACTATGGCTACACCTTC; cdr3_aa: CASSLVSGAGNYGNYGYTF
d_call: NA; v_call: TRBV27; clone_size: NA; j_call: TRBJ2-7; cdr3_nt: TGTGCCAGCAGTGCCTCGACTATCTCCTACGAGCAGTACTTC; cdr3_aa: CASSASTISYEQYF
d_call: NA; v_call: TRBV12-3/TRBV12-4; clone_size: NA; j_call: TRBJ2-3; cdr3_nt: TGTGCCAGCAGTACTAAAAACCACGGTACGCAGTATTTT; cdr3_aa: CASSTKNHGTQYF
d_call: TRBD2; v_call: TRBV20-1; clone_size: NA; j_call: TRBJ2-3; cdr3_nt: TGCAGTGCTCCCCGGTTAGCTAGCGGGAGTATGTATACGCAGTATTTT; cdr3_aa: CSAPRLASGSMYTQYF
d_call: NA; v_call: TRBV19; clone_size: few; j_call: TRBJ1-5; cdr3_nt: TGTGCCAGTAGTGGACCGCCGGGTGGGGGTAGCAATCAGCCCCAGCATTTT; cdr3_aa: CASSGPPGGGSNQPQHF
d_call: NA; v_call: TRBV18; clone_size: NA; j_call: TRBJ2-2; cdr3_nt: TGTGCCAGCTCACCGCAAAGGACAGCCGGGGAGCTGTTTTTT; cdr3_aa: CASSPQRTAGELFF
d_call: NA; v_call: TRBV11-2; clone_size: NA; j_call: TRBJ2-1; cdr3_nt: TGTGCCAGCAGCTTAGCTTCGGTTTTGAATGAGCAGTTCTTC; cdr3_aa: CASSLASVLNEQFF
d_call: NA; v_call: TRBV27; clone_size: NA; j_call: TRBJ2-5; cdr3_nt: TGTGCCGCCGGGGCAGTACAAGAGACCCAGTACTTC; cdr3_aa: CAAGAVQETQYF
d_call: NA; v_call: TRBV7-6; clone_size: NA; j_call: TRBJ1-1; cdr3_nt: TGTGCCAGCAGCTTATTTGTAGGGGCGACGAACACTGAAGCTTTCTTT; cdr3_aa: CASSLFVGATNTEAFF
d_call: TRBD1; v_call: TRBV9; clone_size: NA; j_call: TRBJ2-2; cdr3_nt: TGTGCCAGCAGCGCCGGGACAGCCCCTATCGGGGAGCTGTTTTTT; cdr3_aa: CASSAGTAPIGELFF
d_call: NA; v_call: TRBV12-3/TRBV12-4; clone_size: few; j_call: TRBJ1-5; cdr3_nt: TGTGCCAGCAGCCCTGACAGATTGAATCAGCCCCAGCATTTT; cdr3_aa: CASSPDRLNQPQHF
d_call: TRBD2; v_call: TRBV12-3/TRBV12-4; clone_size: NA; j_call: TRBJ2-3; cdr3_nt: TGTGCCAGCACTACGAGGGTAGCGGGAGGGCCAGATACGCAGTATTTT; cdr3_aa: CASTTRVAGGPDTQYF
d_call: TRBD1; v_call: TRBV27; clone_size: NA; j_call: TRBJ2-7; cdr3_nt: TGTGCCAGCAGTTTTGGACAGGGTATTCTCTACGAGCAGTACTTC; cdr3_aa: CASSFGQGILYEQYF
d_call: TRBD2; v_call: TRBV20-1; clone_size: NA; j_call: TRBJ2-1; cdr3_nt: TGCAGTGCTAGTATCGGCGGGAGTAGGGATGAGCAGTTCTTC; cdr3_aa: CSASIGGSRDEQFF
d_call: TRBD2; v_call: TRBV12-3/TRBV12-4; clone_size: few; j_call: TRBJ2-3; cdr3_nt: TGTGCCAGCAGTTTCTCCGGGGGGGAAGATACGCAGTATTTT; cdr3_aa: CASSFSGGEDTQYF
d_call: NA; v_call: TRBV12-3/TRBV12-4; clone_size: many; j_call: TRBJ1-6; cdr3_nt: TGTGCCAGCAGTCACGAATGGAGTAATTCACCCCTCCACTTT; cdr3_aa: CASSHEWSNSPLHF
d_call: TRBD1; v_call: TRBV12-5; clone_size: many; j_call: TRBJ1-5; cdr3_nt: TGTGCTAGTGGGAACAGGGGTTATGGCAATCAGCCCCAGCATTTT; cdr3_aa: CASGNRGYGNQPQHF
d_call: TRBD2; v_call: TRBV19; clone_size: NA; j_call: TRBJ2-1; cdr3_nt: TGTGCCAGTAAAAACGGGGGGGCTATGAATGAGCAGTTCTTC; cdr3_aa: CASKNGGAMNEQFF
d_call: NA; v_call: TRBV7-2; clone_size: few; j_call: TRBJ1-4; cdr3_nt: TGTGCCAGCAGCTTAGCCGCGTCTAATGAAAAACTGTTTTTT; cdr3_aa: CASSLAASNEKLFF
d_call: NA; v_call: TRBV5-6; clone_size: few; j_call: TRBJ2-1; cdr3_nt: TGTGCCAGCAGCCTTAAGGGGGTGCGGTACAATGAGCAGTTCTTC; cdr3_aa: CASSLKGVRYNEQFF
d_call: NA; v_call: TRBV5-4; clone_size: once; j_call: TRBJ2-2; cdr3_nt: TGTGCCAGCACCCCCCAGGGTCAGTCGAACACCGGGGAGCTGTTTTTT; cdr3_aa: CASTPQGQSNTGELFF
d_call: NA; v_call: TRBV6-5; clone_size: NA; j_call: TRBJ2-7; cdr3_nt: TGTGCCAGCCGTTACCGAGAGGGGGAGCAGTACTTC; cdr3_aa: CASRYREGEQYF
d_call: NA; v_call: TRBV18; clone_size: NA; j_call: TRBJ1-5; cdr3_nt: TGTGCCAGCTCACCGGACCGCCATCAGCCCCAGCATTTT; cdr3_aa: CASSPDRHQPQHF
d_call: TRBD1; v_call: TRBV7-2; clone_size: few; j_call: TRBJ1-5; cdr3_nt: TGTGCCAGCAGCTTAGTTGGTACAGGGGGCCTAAATCAGCCCCAGCATTTT; cdr3_aa: CASSLVGTGGLNQPQHF